These T cell receptor beta chains were read from a single sample in a study of blood T cell repertoires in COVID-19. Sequenced by immunoSEQ multiplex PCR; TCRdb stores in-frame clones only, minus some. The sample holds around 140,000 clones, roughly 90% seen once. Sequenced material: peripheral blood. Every receptor here comes from a man in his 60s with COVID-19, enrolled during active disease. CDR3s include the opening cysteine and the closing phenylalanine or tryptophan. Size values are once, few and many counts, or a class for expanded clones, and some rows have none.

J: TRBJ1-2; size: once; V: TRBV5-1; CDR3: CASSYQGANYGYTF
J: TRBJ2-2; size: NA; V: TRBV4-3; CDR3: CASSQVAGAAGELFF
J: TRBJ1-4; size: NA; V: TRBV6-5; CDR3: CASRRTPETNEKLFF
J: TRBJ2-7; size: NA; V: TRBV25-1; CDR3: CASSVGGGLGEQYF
J: TRBJ2-1; size: NA; V: TRBV27; CDR3: CASSYPQGGNEQFF
J: TRBJ1-5; size: NA; V: TRBV10-3; CDR3: CAISEGGPEAQHF
J: TRBJ1-2; size: NA; V: TRBV7-8; CDR3: CASSSGGSANYGYTF
J: TRBJ1-1; size: few; V: TRBV3-1/TRBV3-2; CDR3: CASSPRGFEAFF
J: TRBJ2-3; size: once; V: TRBV19; CDR3: CASSMEGTDTQYF
J: TRBJ2-2; size: NA; V: TRBV7-6; CDR3: CASSPSGTVAGELFF
J: TRBJ1-1; size: NA; V: TRBV6-2/TRBV6-3; CDR3: CASSTRQGKTEAFF
J: TRBJ1-2; size: few; V: TRBV4-2; CDR3: CASSRETGTNYGYTF
J: TRBJ2-2; size: NA; V: TRBV5-6; CDR3: CASSQVENTGELFF
J: TRBJ2-4; size: NA; V: TRBV5-5; CDR3: CASSPPGRDTSQYF
J: TRBJ1-5; size: NA; V: TRBV7-2; CDR3: CASSLSFNQPQHF
J: TRBJ1-2; size: NA; V: TRBV6-1; CDR3: CASSEVGDYTF
J: TRBJ1-1; size: NA; V: TRBV21-1; CDR3: CASSKRRGRTFF
J: TRBJ1-4; size: NA; V: TRBV6-5; CDR3: CASRSNEKLFF
J: TRBJ1-3; size: NA; V: TRBV30; CDR3: CAWSQGLGNTIYF
J: TRBJ1-2; size: NA; V: TRBV19; CDR3: CASSNRPYGYTF
J: TRBJ1-1; size: once; V: TRBV7-9; CDR3: CASSLPPGTEAFF
J: TRBJ1-2; size: NA; V: TRBV19; CDR3: CASSIQGRGGYTF
J: TRBJ1-6; size: NA; V: TRBV7-3; CDR3: CASSFFADSPLHF